The clone carrying this TCR beta chain was observed a single time. This specimen belongs to a study of blood T cell repertoires in COVID-19. Study-level background: COVID-19 samples collected from the United States, Italy and Spain covered acute and convalescent phases. PBMCs, B-cell-depleted T cells, or T cells provided the cDNA or gDNA that made up the material.

The V segment lost 3 bases and the J segment 6 bases; nucleotides outside the gene matches: 12. Germline CDR1 is GTSNPN and CDR2 is SVGIG (reference sequence). The CDR3 is 15 residues long. Assay used: immunoSEQ multiplex PCR; TCRdb lists only in-frame clones, some missing. The sample shows some 300,000 clones, 85% to 90% of them seen only once. Two negative PCRs, clearance, or symptom resolution characterized the recovered Cohort 3 donors. The clonotype originates from a woman aged 30 to 39 who had recovered from COVID-19. The genes are TRBV30 and TRBJ2-3; 7 bases are a match to TRBD1. The source material was PBMCs or T cells enriched from blood (not recorded which). DNA of the CDR3: TGTGCCTGGAGCGGAACAGGGGCAGGGGAGGATACGCAGTATTTT. The encoded protein is CAWSGTGAGEDTQYF.